The 21 T cell receptor beta chains given below trace back to one sample, sequenced in a study of blood T cell repertoires in COVID-19. The repertoire was sequenced with immunoSEQ multiplex PCR; TCRdb's copy has only in-frame clones and lacks some. Among 100,000 to 150,000 clones, roughly 84% were seen once, and the ten largest hold 3.9%. Sequences were obtained from PBMCs or T cells enriched from blood (not recorded which). Source of these receptors: a woman aged 25 to 45 who had recovered from COVID-19.

CDR3 protein: CASSLDGGGNTIYF. DNA for the CDR3: TGCGCCAGCAGCCTGGACGGGGGAGGAAACACCATATATTTT. V usage is TRBV5-1 and J usage is TRBJ1-3, with a possible D match to TRBD1 (5 bases). In germline, CDR1 is SGHRS, CDR2 YFSETQ. Trimming stripped 4 bases from V and 4 bases from J, with 12 bases between. The CDR3 extends over 14 amino acids. Based on the CDR3 plus reference TRBV5-1 and TRBJ1-3, the full variable domain is KAGVTQTPRYLIKTRGQQVTLSCSPISGHRSVSWYQQTPGQGLQFLFEYFSETQRNKGNFPGRFSGRQFSNSRSEMNVSTLELGDSALYLCASSLDGGGNTIYFGEGSWLTVV.

J is TRBJ1-1 and V is TRBV15; weak D call: TRBD1 (6 bases). Germline loops: CDR1 LNHNV, CDR2 YYDKDF (reference sequence). The V gene lost 3 bases and the J gene lost 4 bases, with 18 bases spanning the gap. The CDR3 runs 16 residues. The chain's CDR3 is CATSRDQPGVSTEAFF. The CDR3, as DNA: TGTGCCACCAGCAGGGACCAACCAGGGGTGAGCACTGAAGCTTTCTTT. The full variable domain, completed using reference TRBV15 and TRBJ1-1, is DAMVIQNPRYQVTQFGKPVTLSCSQTLNHNVMYWYQQKSSQAPKLLFHYYDKDFNNEADTPDNFQSRRPNTSFCFLDIRSPGLGDTAMYLCATSRDQPGVSTEAFFGQGTRLTVV.

This clone was observed a single time. The J gene is TRBJ1-2, the V gene TRBV7-2; a weak D match, TRBD1 (6 bases). Trimming removed 0 bases from V and 8 bases from J, with 10 bases in between. CDR1 and CDR2 (germline): SGHTA, FQGNSA. There are 13 residues in the CDR3. CDR3 sequence reads: CASSLAWTEGYTF. The CDR3 DNA is TGTGCCAGCAGCTTAGCGTGGACAGAAGGCTACACCTTC.

This clone appeared once. The gene calls are TRBV5-1 and TRBJ2-3; TRBD2 matches at 8 bases. Trimming took 0 bases from V and 4 from J; bases not matched to a gene: 10. This CDR3 spans 17 amino acids. Germline V gives CDR1 SGHRS, CDR2 YFSETQ. The DNA for the CDR3 is TGCGCCAGCAGCTTGGATTGGAGACTAGCGAGACCAGATACGCAGTATTTT. Amino acids: CASSLDWRLARPDTQYF.

This chain uses TRBV10-3 with TRBJ2-7, with a tentative D call TRBD1 (5 bases). Germline V gene sequence: CDR1 ENHRY, CDR2 SYGVKD. This CDR3 region has 17 residues. Deletions cut 5 bases from V and 1 base from J, with 21 bases between. In DNA form, the CDR3 reads TGTGCCATCAGTCCCGAAACACGGCGGCGGACATCCTACGAGCAGTACTTC. Protein: CAISPETRRRTSYEQYF.

V and J are TRBV18 and TRBJ1-4; D is possibly TRBD1 (5 bases). The length of the CDR3 is 15 residues. V lost 1 base to trimming and J lost 3 bases, with 9 bases between them. Germline loops: CDR1 KGHSH, CDR2 LQKENI. CDR3 loop: CASSPQAGPNEKLFF. For the CDR3, the DNA is TGTGCCAGCTCACCACAGGCGGGACCTAATGAAAAACTGTTTTTT. The whole variable domain, remainder taken from reference TRBV18 and TRBJ1-4, is NAGVMQNPRHLVRRRGQEARLRCSPMKGHSHVYWYRQLPEEGLKFMVYLQKENIIDESGMPKERFSAEFPKEGPSILRIQQVVRGDSAAYFCASSPQAGPNEKLFFGSGTQLSVL.

The rearrangement joins TRBV7-3 to TRBJ2-3; 10 positions match TRBD2. Trimming took 3 bases from V and 4 from J; bases not matched to a gene: 7. Germline V lookup: CDR1 SGHTA, CDR2 FQGTGA. The CDR3 runs 16 residues. The CDR3 reads CASSFRGLASADTQYF. Here the CDR3 DNA reads TGTGCCAGCAGCTTTAGGGGACTAGCGTCCGCAGATACGCAGTATTTT.

The rearrangement joins TRBV6-5 to TRBJ2-7; 7 nucleotides align to TRBD2. The V gene end was trimmed by 1 base and the J gene end by 7 bases; junction bases not matched to a gene: 13. Per germline, CDR1 MNHEY and CDR2 SVGAGI. The CDR3 sequence is 16 residues long. The CDR3 reads CASSYFPGVGAGEQYF. The CDR3 DNA follows: TGTGCCAGCAGTTACTTCCCTGGGGTGGGAGCGGGGGAGCAGTACTTC.

The rearrangement joins TRBV7-8 to TRBJ2-2; D is perhaps TRBD2 (5 bases). The CDR3 contains 17 residues. CDR1 is SGHVS and CDR2 is FQNEAQ in the germline V gene. With 1 base removed from V and 2 bases from J, the gap between germline ends came to 14 bases. CDR3 bases: TGTGCCAGCAGCTTAGATGAGCGGTATGCAAACACCGGGGAGCTGTTTTTT. This encodes CASSLDERYANTGELFF.

The V gene is TRBV19, the J gene TRBJ2-6, with TRBD1 identical over 10 bases. The CDR3 totals 17 residues. Germline V lookup: CDR1 LNHDA, CDR2 SQIVND (reference sequence). J was trimmed by 0 bases and V by 8 bases; bases with no gene match: 7. CDR3 amino acids: CASSDRGVTSGANVLTF. The CDR3 DNA reads TGTGCCAGTTCGGACAGGGGGGTAACCTCTGGGGCCAACGTCCTGACTTTC.

The J gene is TRBJ1-1, the V gene TRBV5-1; D uncertain. Germline V gives CDR1 SGHRS, CDR2 YFSETQ. This CDR3 region has 14 residues. V was clipped by 6 bases and J by 5 bases, with 17 bases between them. The CDR3 loop reads CASNSDGVWTEAFF. Written as DNA, the CDR3 is TGCGCCAGCAACTCCGACGGGGTGTGGACTGAAGCTTTCTTT.

J is TRBJ2-5 and V is TRBV2; 13 positions match TRBD2. This CDR3 region has 20 residues. Germline V gives CDR1 SNHLY, CDR2 FYNNEI. V was pared by 5 bases and J by 4 bases, with 19 bases of the junction left unmatched. CDR3 sequence reads: CASSSSRPGLAGSLGETQYF. The CDR3 DNA sequence: TGTGCCAGCAGTTCGTCCCGGCCGGGACTAGCGGGAAGTTTGGGAGAGACCCAGTACTTC.

This clone was counted at least ten times. This chain joins TRBV28 and TRBJ1-1; TRBD1 matches 9 bases. J lost 1 base, V lost 5 bases, and 2 bases had no gene match. CDR1 MDHEN and CDR2 SYDVKM come from the germline V gene. This CDR3 region has 14 residues. The CDR3 DNA follows: TGTGCCAGCAGTCGACAGGGGGGGAACACTGAAGCTTTCTTT. Residues: CASSRQGGNTEAFF.

The chain couples TRBV7-3 to TRBJ2-5, with D possibly matching TRBD1 (6 bases). CDR1 is SGHTA, CDR2 FQGTGA, per germline. This CDR3 has 14 amino acids. V lost 5 bases to trimming and J lost 2 bases, with 12 bases between them. The CDR3 DNA follows: TGTGCCAGCAGCCCGACAGGACGTCAAGAGACCCAGTACTTC. Translation gives CASSPTGRQETQYF.

The sample holds a few counts of this clone. The chain employs TRBV2 and TRBJ1-2; 8 bases agree with TRBD1. Germline lookup yields CDR1 SNHLY and CDR2 FYNNEI. The CDR3 runs to 15 residues. Germline trimming cut 7 bases from V and 4 bases from J; bases unmatched to any gene: 11. The CDR3 coding sequence is TGTGCCAGCATGGACAGGGCAAGACTGACCTATGGCTACACCTTC. Translated: CASMDRARLTYGYTF.

This chain uses TRBV28 with TRBJ1-2; D call uncertain. Per germline, CDR1 MDHEN and CDR2 SYDVKM. This CDR3 is 14 amino acids long. Trimming took off 6 bases at V and 8 bases at J, with 19 bases between the two ends. The CDR3: CASRISEGRRGYTF. The CDR3 nucleotides read TGTGCCAGCAGGATCAGTGAAGGGAGGAGAGGCTACACCTTC.

J is TRBJ1-1 and V is TRBV19; 8 nucleotides line up with TRBD1. Germline assignment: CDR1 LNHDA and CDR2 SQIVND (reference sequence). Trimming took 6 bases from V and 2 from J; bases not matched to a gene: 11. CDR3 length: 16 residues. CDR3 in amino acids: CASSEGQGAFNTEAFF. The CDR3 DNA reads as TGTGCCAGTAGCGAAGGACAGGGCGCTTTCAACACTGAAGCTTTCTTT.

The V gene is TRBV2, the J gene TRBJ1-5; 7 bases fit TRBD1. With V trimmed by 6 bases and J by 4 bases, 9 bases remained unmatched. The germline V gene encodes CDR1 SNHLY and CDR2 FYNNEI. CDR3 length: 15 amino acids. This chain's CDR3 is CASRGGTAQNQPQHF. CDR3 nucleotides: TGTGCCAGCAGAGGAGGGACAGCACAGAATCAGCCCCAGCATTTT.

CDR3 bases: TGTGCCAGCTCTGGACAGTTTAATGAAAAACTGTTTTTT. Translated: CASSGQFNEKLFF. This chain joins TRBV18 and TRBJ1-4; D might be TRBD1 (6 bases). The length of the CDR3 is 13 residues. Trimming shortened V by 6 bases and J by 4 bases, and 9 bases separated the two germline ends. Germline loops: CDR1 KGHSH, CDR2 LQKENI.

The rearrangement links TRBV11-2 to TRBJ1-2, with D possibly being TRBD1 (5 bases). The CDR3 is 12 residues long. The germline V gene has CDR1 SGHAT and CDR2 FQNNGV. V lost 1 base to trimming and J lost 14 bases, with 14 bases between them. The CDR3 nucleotides read TGTGCCAGCAGCTTAGGCGGGGCACGTCGTACCTTC. Its protein product is CASSLGGARRTF. Supplemented by reference TRBV11-2 and TRBJ1-2, the full variable domain reads EAGVAQSPRYKIIEKRQSVAFWCNPISGHATLYWYQQILGQGPKLLIQFQNNGVVDDSQLPKDRFSAERLKGVDSTLKIQPAKLEDSAVYLCASSLGGARRTFGSGTRLTVV.

Comments on this clone: An end of the junction does not agree with germline; a read error may underlie this. The chain combines TRBV18 with TRBJ1-5; D might be TRBD1 (5 bases). CDR3 size: 13 residues. The V gene's germline CDR1 is KGHSH and CDR2 LQKENI. The CDR3 DNA is TGTGCCAGCTCACCAGGGCTGACAAGGGGCTTGGATTTT. It specifies CASSPGLTRGLDF.